This TCR beta chain was identified during a study of beta chain features in type 1 diabetes. CDR3 size: 14 residues. Germline CDR1 is SGHTA and CDR2 is FQGNSA. V was shortened by 5 bases and J by 3 bases, with 14 bases between the two germline ends. The isolated RNA, all of it, was reverse transcribed, so expressed TCRB transcripts were what got sequenced. Sequencing was performed with immunoSEQ multiplex PCR; in TCRdb, only in-frame clones are kept and a portion is missing. The sample holds 450,000 to 600,000 clones; approximately 28% are singletons and the top ten take roughly 0.066%. The V gene is TRBV7-2, the J gene TRBJ2-7; either TRBD1 or TRBD2 may supply D (6 bases each). Sequencing input: naive CD4+ T cells from blood. This receptor was identified in a man aged 18 to 29 in good health. The CDR3 here is CASSARDTYYEQYF. The CDR3 DNA is TGTGCCAGCAGCGCGCGGGACACATACTACGAGCAGTACTTC.